One and the same sample provided the 12 T cell receptor beta chains below, sequenced in a study of blood T cell repertoires in COVID-19. Profiling relied on immunoSEQ multiplex PCR, and the TCRdb table lists in-frame clones only, not all of them. The table records about 260,000 clones, less than 90% of them present only once. Sequenced sample: peripheral blood. The receptors originated from a man younger than 40 with active or convalescent COVID-19.

The rearrangement joins TRBV5-4 to TRBJ2-5; 10 nucleotides agree with TRBD2. Germline CDR1 reads SGHNT; CDR2 reads YYREEE (reference sequence). The CDR3 spans 15 residues. Unmatched junction bases numbered 3, after V lost 1 base and J lost 3 bases. CDR3 bases: TGTGCCAGCAGCTTGACTAGCGGGGTAGAAGAGACCCAGTACTTC. The encoded protein is CASSLTSGVEETQYF.

V gene TRBV9 combines with J gene TRBJ2-2, with TRBD2 identical over 8 bases. J gave up 4 bases and V 0 bases, and 2 bases lay outside the gene matches. Germline V gene sequence: CDR1 SGDLS, CDR2 YYNGEE. CDR3 length: 15 amino acids. The CDR3 loop reads CASSVDGGGTGELFF. Written as DNA, the CDR3 is TGTGCCAGCAGCGTAGACGGGGGGGGCACCGGGGAGCTGTTTTTT. Drawing the rest from reference TRBV9 and TRBJ2-2, the complete variable domain is DSGVTQTPKHLITATGQRVTLRCSPRSGDLSVYWYQQSLDQGLQFLIQYYNGEERAKGNILERFSAQQFPDLHSELNLSSLELGDSALYFCASSVDGGGTGELFFGEGSRLTVL.

The chain employs TRBV7-7 and TRBJ2-2; TRBD2 matches at 9 bases. Germline V gene sequence: CDR1 SSHAT, CDR2 FNYEAQ (reference sequence). Trimming removed 5 bases from V and 4 bases from J; junction bases left unmatched: 8. The CDR3 is 16 amino acids. CDR3 loop: CASSPQLAGGTGELFF. CDR3 coding DNA: TGTGCCAGCAGCCCGCAACTAGCGGGCGGCACCGGGGAGCTGTTTTTT.

The chain links TRBV18 to TRBJ1-2, with D unclear. Trimming left V 2 bases short and J 3 bases short, with 13 bases between. CDR1 and CDR2 from the germline V gene are KGHSH and LQKENI. This CDR3 comprises 15 residues. The CDR3 sequence is CASSPFTVGDYGYTF. The CDR3 region has the DNA TGTGCCAGCTCACCATTCACAGTGGGAGACTATGGCTACACCTTC.

This clone was detected a few times. The CDR3, as DNA: TGTGCCAGCAGCACTTATAATCAGCCCCAGCATTTT. It is translated as CASSTYNQPQHF. The V gene is TRBV12-3 or TRBV12-4, the J gene TRBJ1-5, with no clear D. Deletions cut 6 bases from V and 4 bases from J, with 7 bases between. The CDR3 is made up of 12 amino acids.

This clone was detected only once. The chain combines TRBV4-1 with TRBJ1-1; 10 nucleotides agree with TRBD1. The ends lost 3 bases at V and 10 bases at J; junction bases unmatched: 11. This CDR3 contains 15 residues. Germline V gives CDR1 MGHRA, CDR2 YSYEKL. The CDR3 DNA reads TGCGCCAGCAGCCACCCCGGACAGGGGGGCGGTGGAGCTTTCTTT. Translated, it gives CASSHPGQGGGGAFF.

This clone was counted only a few times. The gene calls are TRBV5-4 and TRBJ1-1; 11 bases fit TRBD1. V dropped 0 bases and J dropped 3; count of bases not matched to a gene: 10. From germline, CDR1 is SGHNT and CDR2 YYREEE (reference sequence). This CDR3 has 18 residues. CDR3 coding DNA: TGTGCCAGCAGCTTGGTGGACAGGGGGCCGAGGGTGGACACTGAAGCTTTCTTT. Translating it yields CASSLVDRGPRVDTEAFF.

The rearrangement joins TRBV5-6 to TRBJ1-1; TRBD1 is a possible D gene (5 bases). V was clipped by 6 bases and J by 3 bases, with 21 bases between them. Germline CDR1 reads SGHDT; CDR2 reads YYEEEE. The CDR3 is 16 residues long. The CDR3 DNA reads TGTGCCAGCAATCGGGGGGTGTTAGGTGGGGACACTGAAGCTTTCTTT. It translates to CASNRGVLGGDTEAFF.

This clone was seen ten or more times. Other DNA sequences of this sample code for an identical CDR3. The rearrangement joins TRBV6-5 to TRBJ1-2; 8 bases fit TRBD1. The CDR3 extends over 13 amino acids. Germline-derived CDR1 and CDR2 are MNHEY and SVGAGI. V dropped 5 bases and J dropped 4; count of bases not matched to a gene: 3. The CDR3: CASSLDRGYGYTF. The CDR3 nucleotides are TGTGCCAGCAGTCTAGACAGGGGCTATGGCTACACCTTC.

The CDR3 is CSVETTGFVDEQFF. The CDR3 DNA reads as TGCAGCGTTGAAACTACAGGGTTTGTCGATGAGCAGTTCTTC. The chain carries TRBV29-1 and TRBJ2-1; D might be TRBD1 (6 bases). The CDR3 consists of 14 residues. The V end lost 2 bases, the J end lost 8 bases, and 16 bases lay between the germline ends. The germline V gene has CDR1 SQVTM and CDR2 ANQGSEA.

The chain links TRBV10-1 to TRBJ2-1, with D possibly being TRBD1 (5 bases). Germline V lookup: CDR1 WNHNN, CDR2 SYGVQD (reference sequence). V was trimmed by 0 bases and J by 13 bases, leaving 10 bases between them. CDR3 length equals 12 residues. The CDR3 DNA reads TGCGCCAGCAGTGAGTCCGACAGAGGTCAGTTCTTC. It encodes CASSESDRGQFF.

The CDR3 reads CASSQTSDSSYEQYF. The CDR3 DNA reads as TGTGCCAGCAGCCAGACTAGTGATAGCTCCTACGAGCAGTACTTC. The V gene is TRBV5-4, the J gene TRBJ2-7, with D perhaps matching TRBD2 (6 bases). The CDR3 is 15 residues long. Trimming removed 4 bases at V and 0 bases at J, with 14 bases between. CDR1 and CDR2 (germline): SGHNT, YYREEE (reference sequence).